The present T cell receptor (beta chain) was sequenced within a study of blood T cell repertoires in COVID-19. Study overall: The United States, Italy and Spain provided the acute and convalescent COVID-19 samples.

V trimming: 6 bases; J trimming: 3 bases; junction bases outside the gene matches: 11. Germline V gene sequence: CDR1 SQVTM, CDR2 ANQGSEA. The CDR3 extends over 15 amino acids. The repertoire was sequenced with immunoSEQ multiplex PCR; TCRdb's copy has only in-frame clones and lacks some. The sample records 150,000 to 200,000 clones, about 82% being singletons. V is TRBV29-1 and J is TRBJ1-1; TRBD1 matches 9 bases. The specimen was peripheral blood. The TCR sequence derives from a young woman with acute or convalescent COVID-19. CDR3 bases: TGCAGCGTCCGCAACGGACAGGGGCGGCACACTGAAGCTTTCTTT. Its protein is CSVRNGQGRHTEAFF.